Sequencing of this T cell receptor beta chain was carried out in a study of Ad26.COV2.S vaccination and SARS-CoV-2 variants. Study background: Donor participated within the Ad26.COV2.S arm of the COV1001 trial. Ad26.COV2.S given intramuscularly, once or twice 56 days apart.

Findings and caveats of the study: The TCR-based breadth and depth measures might underestimate overall T cell responses.

Documented treatment: around 19 received Ad26.COV2.S at low or high dose, single or two shots; roughly 5 received placebo; per-sample allocation not given. Sampling took place 63 days after the first vaccine or placebo injection. Using immunoSEQ multiplex PCR, the repertoire was profiled, and TCRdb retains in-frame clones only, with some absent. The table lists roughly 700,000 clones, 70% to 90% of them singletons. The germline V gene has CDR1 LGHDT and CDR2 YNNKEL (reference sequence). Losses at the gene ends were 4 bases for V and 6 bases for J; bases not matched to a gene: 7. This CDR3 has 14 amino acids. The table lists this clone with a count of one. Its matching antigen is unknown.

The clonotype was recovered from a person aged 18-65 years who received the Ad26.COV2.S COVID-19 vaccine or a placebo. The chain recombines TRBV3-1 (or the pseudogene TRBV3-2) with TRBJ2-7; 9 nucleotides match TRBD1. This specimen consisted of peripheral blood, obtained in a trial of Ad26.COV2.S vaccine versus placebo. The CDR3 DNA is TGTGCCAGCAGCCGCGGGACAGGGAAGGGCGAGCAGTACTTC. Protein sequence: CASSRGTGKGEQYF.